This TCR beta chain is drawn from a study of identifying expanded T cells in peripheral blood. Overall study findings and caveats: Differentially abundant clones: 1 to 1.5 between replicates, roughly 16 at two to three weeks, over 18 at four.

Profiling relied on immunoSEQ multiplex PCR, and the TCRdb table lists in-frame clones only, not all of them. This table has 100,000 or so clones, 85% to 90% appearing once. A note on this clone: The target antigen is unknown.

No infections or other immune events were documented during collection. CDR3 length equals 13 residues. V shed 6 bases and J shed 8 bases, with 11 bases lying between them. The V gene's germline CDR1 is MDHEN and CDR2 SYDVKM. The chain is built from TRBV28 and TRBJ1-6; D is uncertain. The sample taken for sequencing was blood. The TCR was taken from a person between 18 and 75 years old in good health. The CDR3 sequence: CASRQYGDSPLHF. The CDR3 DNA reads TGTGCCAGCAGACAATACGGAGATTCACCCCTCCACTTT.